This TCR beta chain comes out of a study of T cells in Graves' hyperthyroidism and ophthalmopathy. General study points: Classification by a 13 V-J model distinguished ophthalmopathy from stable hyperthyroidism.

What was amplified from RNA transcripts were TCR beta CDR3 regions. The primer set for the first-round RT-PCR of the TCR CDR3 was HTBI. TCRdb re-analysed the multiplex PCR reads in MiXCR, keeping a single row per CDR3 protein. The table has 600,000 to 700,000 distinct CDR3 sequences, 14% to 15% seen once. In this sample, this clonotype turned up many times. Its antigen is currently unknown. The junction and the germline gene differ at one end; a read error may be behind it. The TCR comes from a woman between 40 and 55 years old with Graves' ophthalmopathy. Sample: blood.

In DNA, the CDR3 is TGCAGCGTTGGCAAGGGAGCCTACCAGCAGTACTTC. Translated, it gives CSVGKGAYQQYF. The chain employs TRBV29-1 and TRBJ2-7; TRBD2 might be the D (5 bases). The CDR3 is made up of 12 amino acids. The germline gives CDR1 SQVTM, CDR2 ANQGSEA.